The clone carrying this T cell receptor beta chain was observed many times. Its antigen is unidentified. This specimen belongs to a study of CD8 T cells in ankylosing spondylitis. Study findings and constraints: The clones that were linked to disease were reported to be significantly enriched in matched synovial fluid samples from ankylosing spondylitis patients. Relatively rare in peripheral blood, disease-linked clones were also CD8+.

Preparation of TCR beta libraries was done by quantitative 5'-RACE with molecular barcodes. A single record per CDR3 protein comes from TCRdb applying MiXCR to the 5' RACE reads. The repertoire holds around 25,000 distinct CDR3 sequences, under 15% seen once, with about 35% in the top ten. The sequence derives from a male donor with ankylosing spondylitis or in good health (not recorded which). The material sequenced was blood.

In DNA form, the CDR3 reads TGCAGTGCTAGGGGCGGGAGCAGATCCTACGAGCAGTACTTC. Its translation is CSARGGSRSYEQYF. This chain links TRBV20-1 with TRBJ2-7; the match to TRBD2 covers 7 bases. CDR1 and CDR2 from the germline V gene are DFQATT and SNEGSKA (reference sequence). This CDR3 region has 14 residues. With V trimmed by 3 bases and J by 1 base, 6 bases remained unmatched.